These 21 T cell receptor beta chains were all obtained from the same sample, sequenced in a study of blood T cell repertoires in COVID-19. Using immunoSEQ multiplex PCR, the repertoire was profiled, and TCRdb retains in-frame clones only, with some absent. The sample consists of about 180,000 clones, around 77% of them appearing once. The sequencing input was peripheral blood. Every receptor here comes from an older man with active or convalescent COVID-19.

V usage is TRBV19 and J usage is TRBJ1-5; D is ambiguous. Germline CDR1 LNHDA, CDR2 SQIVND (reference sequence). V gave up 3 bases and J gave up 7 bases, with 16 bases separating them. The CDR3 is 15 residues long. Here the CDR3 DNA reads TGTGCCAGTAGTATCGGCAGTGCGGCTAACCAGCCCCAGCATTTT. As protein: CASSIGSAANQPQHF.

The chain uses TRBV11-2 and TRBJ1-1, with D possibly matching TRBD1 (5 bases). V dropped 5 bases and J dropped 7 bases, with 8 bases sitting between them. CDR1 is SGHAT, CDR2 FQNNGV, per germline. This CDR3 has 11 residues. The CDR3 sequence is CASSQDSEAFF. The CDR3 nucleotides read TGTGCCAGCAGCCAAGACAGTGAAGCTTTCTTT.

The CDR3 DNA is TGTGCCAGCATCCCGACATTCCAAGAGACCCAGTACTTC. This sequence encodes CASIPTFQETQYF. The gene calls are TRBV21-1 and TRBJ2-5; the D call in the table, TRBD1, was not verified against the DNA. TRBV21-1 is a known pseudogene. This CDR3 contains 13 residues.

The V call is TRBV6-5, the J call TRBJ2-3; maybe TRBD1 (5 bases). The CDR3 loop spans 14 amino acids. Trimming removed 4 bases at V and 2 bases at J, with 10 bases between. CDR1 and CDR2 (germline): MNHEY, SVGAGI. The CDR3 DNA reads TGTGCCAGCAGTTCCCCGACAGACACAGATACGCAGTATTTT. Its translation: CASSSPTDTDTQYF.

The V and J genes are TRBV5-1 and TRBJ1-6; D is ambiguous. CDR3 size: 13 residues. Trimming took off 5 bases at V and 7 bases at J, with 10 bases between the two ends. Germline-derived CDR1 and CDR2 are SGHRS and YFSETQ. The CDR3 DNA sequence: TGCGCCAGCAGTATCGAGGGCAATTCACCCCTCCACTTT. It specifies CASSIEGNSPLHF.

This clone has only a few counts. This rearrangement joins TRBV20-1 to TRBJ1-2; no clear D gene. CDR3 length: 11 residues. Germline CDR1 reads DFQATT; CDR2 reads SNEGSKA (reference sequence). The ends were cut back, 0 bases at V and 5 bases at J, with 4 bases in the middle. The CDR3 sequence is CSARDQYGYTF. CDR3 nucleotides: TGCAGTGCTAGAGACCAGTATGGCTACACCTTC.

The chain employs TRBV6-6 and TRBJ1-2, with D maybe TRBD1 (6 bases). V was trimmed by 5 bases and J by 2 bases, leaving 15 bases between them. CDR1 is MNHNY, CDR2 SVGAGI, per germline (reference sequence). This CDR3 has 15 residues. The DNA for the CDR3 is TGTGCCAGCAGTCCCCATACTACAGGGAACTATGGCTACACCTTC. It codes for CASSPHTTGNYGYTF.

V usage is TRBV6-1 and J usage is TRBJ1-2, with TRBD1 matching over 10 bases. Trimming at V came to 0 bases and at J to 4 bases, leaving 5 bases not matched to a gene. The CDR3 runs 16 residues. CDR1 and CDR2 from the germline V gene are MNHNS and SASEGT. The CDR3 DNA reads as TGTGCCAGCAGTGAAGCCGGGACAGGGGAGGGCTATGGCTACACCTTC. It encodes CASSEAGTGEGYGYTF.

CDR3 DNA: TGCAGTGCTAGTCGCAGCTCTGGAGGCATTCAGTACTTC. Protein sequence: CSASRSSGGIQYF. This sequence joins TRBV20-1 and TRBJ2-4, with D perhaps matching TRBD2 (5 bases). V lost 3 bases and J 9 bases, leaving 15 bases between the germline ends. CDR3 length: 13 amino acids. CDR1 and CDR2 (germline): DFQATT, SNEGSKA (reference sequence).

The CDR3 sequence is CASSPKERGQGPYEQYF. The CDR3 DNA reads as TGCGCCAGCAGTCCGAAGGAACGTGGACAGGGGCCCTACGAGCAGTACTTC. The V and J genes are TRBV23-1 and TRBJ2-7, with 9 bases lining up with TRBD1. TRBV23-1 is treated as an ORF (open reading frame) with a function not yet certain. The trim removed 4 bases at V and 2 bases at J, leaving 12 bases unmatched. This CDR3 comprises 17 residues.

The genes are TRBV19 and TRBJ1-4, with D unresolved. CDR1 is LNHDA, CDR2 SQIVND, per germline (reference sequence). Trimming stripped 1 base from V and 2 bases from J, with 8 bases between. CDR3 length: 15 amino acids. The CDR3 spells CASSIGGDTNEKLFF. CDR3 sequence (DNA): TGTGCCAGTAGTATAGGCGGGGATACTAATGAAAAACTGTTTTTT. The entire variable domain, with the rest obtained from reference TRBV19 and TRBJ1-4, is as follows: DGGITQSPKYLFRKEGQNVTLSCEQNLNHDAMYWYRQDPGQGLRLIYYSQIVNDFQKGDIAEGYSVSREKKESFPLTVTSAQKNPTAFYLCASSIGGDTNEKLFFGSGTQLSVL.

This clone has just a few counts. V usage is TRBV6-2 or TRBV6-3 and J usage is TRBJ1-5; D is perhaps TRBD1 (6 bases). Germline V gene lookup returns CDR1 MNHEY and CDR2 SVGEGT. The CDR3 runs 16 residues. V lost 4 bases and J 2 bases, leaving 15 bases between the germline ends. Here the CDR3 reads CASSSTGGMGNQPQHF. The CDR3 bases are TGTGCCAGCAGTTCGACAGGTGGGATGGGCAATCAGCCCCAGCATTTT.

The J gene is TRBJ1-1, the V gene TRBV12-5; tentative D call: TRBD1 (6 bases). The germline gives CDR1 LGHNT, CDR2 FRNRAP. The CDR3 runs to 15 residues. Trimming cost V 2 bases and J 4 bases, with 14 bases left between them. The CDR3 spells CASGLPIAGATEAFF. CDR3 DNA sequence: TGTGCTAGTGGTTTGCCGATTGCAGGGGCCACTGAAGCTTTCTTT.

This CDR3 is CASSLGSGRDPYNEQFF. The CDR3 DNA is TGTGCCAGCAGCTTGGGTAGCGGGAGGGACCCCTACAATGAGCAGTTCTTC. The chain has TRBV11-3 and TRBJ2-1; 11 bases align to TRBD2. Germline V gene sequence: CDR1 SGHNT, CDR2 YENEEA. Trimming removed 3 bases from V and 2 bases from J; junction bases left unmatched: 6. This CDR3 spans 17 amino acids.

V and J are TRBV27 and TRBJ2-4; no definite D call. Deletions cut 5 bases from V and 0 bases from J, with 14 bases between. The CDR3 totals 16 residues. Germline V gives CDR1 MNHEY, CDR2 SMNVEV (reference sequence). This CDR3 reads CASSPSLTVAKNIQYF. The CDR3 DNA follows: TGTGCCAGCAGTCCATCCCTCACAGTAGCCAAAAACATTCAGTACTTC.

This clone was picked up one time. This chain links TRBV5-1 with TRBJ1-3; D is undetermined. V was pared by 5 bases and J by 2 bases, with 8 bases between. Looked up from germline, CDR1 is SGHRS and CDR2 is YFSETQ. The CDR3 spans 13 residues. CDR3 nucleotide sequence: TGCGCCAGCAGTGAGCCTACTGGAAACACCATATATTTT. It codes for CASSEPTGNTIYF. Full variable domain (missing parts from reference TRBV5-1 and TRBJ1-3): KAGVTQTPRYLIKTRGQQVTLSCSPISGHRSVSWYQQTPGQGLQFLFEYFSETQRNKGNFPGRFSGRQFSNSRSEMNVSTLELGDSALYLCASSEPTGNTIYFGEGSWLTVV.

This clone was observed a single time. V gene TRBV7-8 combines with J gene TRBJ1-6, with D possibly matching TRBD1 (5 bases). V shed 4 bases and J shed 7 bases, with 26 bases lying between them. This CDR3 region has 19 residues. Germline V gives CDR1 SGHVS, CDR2 FQNEAQ. The CDR3 DNA reads TGTGCCAGCAGCTCGGATCGGACAAGCCCAGGGAGGACCAATTCACCCCTCCACTTT. Protein sequence: CASSSDRTSPGRTNSPLHF.

This chain connects TRBV4-1 to TRBJ2-1, with 7 bases that match TRBD1. Germline V gene sequence: CDR1 MGHRA, CDR2 YSYEKL. Trimming cost V 2 bases and J 6 bases; bases outside gene matches: 7. The CDR3 runs 15 residues. CDR3 in DNA: TGCGCCAGCAGCCAACTAGGGGACAGATTCAATGAGCAGTTCTTC. Protein: CASSQLGDRFNEQFF.

This clone turned up a few times. The rearrangement joins TRBV18 to TRBJ2-7; 14 positions match TRBD2. Trimming removed 0 bases from V and 4 bases from J; junction bases left unmatched: 2. The germline CDR1 and CDR2 sequences are KGHSH and LQKENI. The CDR3 runs 16 residues. CDR3 bases: TGTGCCAGCTCACCACCGGGACTAGCGGGGGAATACGAGCAGTACTTC. It is translated as CASSPPGLAGEYEQYF.

This sequence joins TRBV5-4 and TRBJ1-1, with TRBD1 matching over 8 bases. V was pared by 6 bases and J by 6 bases, with 7 bases of the junction left unmatched. The CDR3 has 13 amino acids. In germline, CDR1 is SGHNT, CDR2 YYREEE (reference sequence). The CDR3 loop is CASTRTGFPEAFF. The CDR3, as DNA: TGTGCCAGCACCAGGACAGGGTTTCCTGAAGCTTTCTTT.

This chain links TRBV6-2 or TRBV6-3 with TRBJ2-7; 7 bases line up with TRBD1. The CDR3 totals 14 residues. The junction had 7 bases not matched to a gene; V was cut back by 6 bases and J by 2 bases. The germline gives CDR1 MNHEY, CDR2 SVGEGT. The CDR3 is CASSRGTEPYEQYF. For the CDR3, the DNA is TGTGCCAGCAGCCGAGGGACAGAACCCTACGAGCAGTACTTC.